The 18 T cell receptor beta chains reported below all come from one sample, sequenced in a study of beta chain features in type 1 diabetes. The isolated RNA, all of it, was reverse transcribed, so expressed TCRB transcripts were what got sequenced. Assay used: immunoSEQ multiplex PCR; TCRdb lists only in-frame clones, some missing. The data show 250,000 to 350,000 clones, around 10% seen once. The sequenced sample consisted of naive CD4+ T cells from blood. These receptors were collected from a woman under 40 in good health.

The chain couples TRBV6-5 to TRBJ2-2; D perhaps matches TRBD1 (6 bases). Trimming cost V 7 bases and J 6 bases, with 9 bases left between them. The CDR3 spans 12 residues. Germline V CDR1 and CDR2: MNHEY, SVGAGI. CDR3 loop: CASKAGAGELFF. CDR3 DNA sequence: TGTGCCAGCAAAGCAGGGGCCGGGGAGCTGTTTTTT.

As to this clone: The junction does not match germline at one end; this may be a read error. The chain recombines TRBV7-3 with TRBJ2-1; no clear D gene. CDR1 is SGHTA, CDR2 FQGTGA, per germline. The CDR3 runs 13 residues. For the CDR3, the DNA is TGTGCCAGCAGCATAACACAGCACAATGAGCAGTTCTTC. Its translation: CASSITQHNEQFF.

This chain connects TRBV9 to TRBJ2-1; TRBD2 aligns across 8 bases. CDR1 and CDR2 (germline): SGDLS, YYNGEE. The CDR3 is 15 residues long. V lost 3 bases to trimming and J lost 9 bases; unmatched junction nucleotides: 11. The CDR3 sequence: CASSASSGSGGEQFF. DNA for the CDR3: TGTGCCAGCAGCGCATCAAGCGGGAGCGGAGGTGAGCAGTTCTTC. The full variable domain, its missing parts supplied by reference TRBV9 and TRBJ2-1, is DSGVTQTPKHLITATGQRVTLRCSPRSGDLSVYWYQQSLDQGLQFLIQYYNGEERAKGNILERFSAQQFPDLHSELNLSSLELGDSALYFCASSASSGSGGEQFFGPGTRLTVL.

V gene TRBV30 combines with J gene TRBJ1-4; 7 bases line up with TRBD1. Losses at the gene ends were 2 bases for V and 2 bases for J; bases not matched to a gene: 5. The CDR3 sequence is 15 residues long. The germline V gene has CDR1 GTSNPN and CDR2 SVGIG (reference sequence). CDR3 loop: CAWSLRGSTNEKLFF. The CDR3 nucleotides are TGTGCCTGGAGTCTCAGGGGGTCGACTAATGAAAAACTGTTTTTT.

V and J are TRBV6-1 and TRBJ2-7; 11 positions match TRBD1. CDR1 and CDR2 (germline): MNHNS, SASEGT. J lost 5 bases, V lost 3 bases, and 9 bases had no gene match. The CDR3 runs to 16 residues. The CDR3 region has the DNA TGTGCCAGCAGTGACTATTCCGGGACAGGGGGGAACGAGCAGTACTTC. Encoded protein: CASSDYSGTGGNEQYF.

V gene TRBV30 combines with J gene TRBJ1-1, with 7 bases that match TRBD1. Looked up from germline, CDR1 is GTSNPN and CDR2 is SVGIG (reference sequence). Germline trimming cut 6 bases from V and 6 bases from J; bases unmatched to any gene: 4. The CDR3 loop spans 11 amino acids. The CDR3 here is CACADRAEAFF. In nucleotides, the CDR3 is TGTGCCTGCGCTGACAGGGCTGAAGCTTTCTTT.

The V and J genes are TRBV10-3 and TRBJ1-2, with 8 bases fitting TRBD1. CDR3 length equals 14 residues. The ends lost 0 bases at V and 7 bases at J; junction bases unmatched: 4. The V gene's germline CDR1 is ENHRY and CDR2 SYGVKD. CDR3 sequence reads: CAISESDRDAGYTF. In nucleotides, the CDR3 is TGTGCCATCAGTGAGTCGGACAGGGATGCTGGCTACACCTTC.

This rearrangement joins TRBV15 to TRBJ1-2; 10 nucleotides line up with TRBD1. The CDR3 length is 15 residues. V was clipped by 2 bases and J by 7 bases; unmatched bases: 7. The germline CDR1 and CDR2 sequences are LNHNV and YYDKDF (reference sequence). The CDR3 sequence: CATSRTDRGSGGYTF. The CDR3, as DNA: TGTGCCACCAGCAGAACGGACAGGGGGTCTGGTGGCTACACCTTC.

The chain has TRBV12-5 and TRBJ2-1, with a possible D match to TRBD2 (5 bases). Germline-derived CDR1 and CDR2 are LGHNT and FRNRAP. Trimming shortened V by 1 base and J by 3 bases, and 13 bases separated the two germline ends. The CDR3 runs to 16 residues. The CDR3 nucleotides are TGTGCTAGTGGTTTGGCCCTAGCACCTCACTACAATGAGCAGTTCTTC. Protein product: CASGLALAPHYNEQFF.

This clone has more than one count but fewer than ten. The chain employs TRBV6-6 and TRBJ2-7, with 8 bases that match TRBD1. Germline V gives CDR1 MNHNY, CDR2 SVGAGI (reference sequence). V was pared by 6 bases and J by 0 bases, with 7 bases of the junction left unmatched. The CDR3 loop spans 15 amino acids. CDR3 sequence (DNA): TGTGCCAGCAGCCCCGGACAGGGTAGCTCCTACGAGCAGTACTTC. Protein sequence: CASSPGQGSSYEQYF.

As for this clone: The same CDR3 can be traced to other DNA sequences in this sample. This rearrangement joins TRBV6-4 to TRBJ2-1; D might be TRBD1 (6 bases). V lost 3 bases, J lost 0 bases, and 9 bases lay in between. The CDR3 is 15 residues long. Germline CDR1 reads MRHNA; CDR2 reads SNTAGT. CDR3 loop: CASSEDRSSYNEQFF. CDR3 nucleotides: TGTGCCAGCAGTGAGGACAGAAGCTCCTACAATGAGCAGTTCTTC.

J is TRBJ2-2 and V is TRBV5-4; 14 nucleotides agree with TRBD2. Germline lookup yields CDR1 SGHNT and CDR2 YYREEE (reference sequence). The V segment lost 3 bases and the J segment 8 bases; nucleotides outside the gene matches: 6. The CDR3 consists of 16 residues. The CDR3 DNA reads as TGTGCCAGCAGCTGGGGACTAGCGGGAGTGTTGGGGGAGCTGTTTTTT. Translated: CASSWGLAGVLGELFF.

The CDR3 region is CASSPLDLLAGAVGELFF. The CDR3 DNA sequence: TGTGCCAGCTCACCACTTGACCTACTAGCGGGAGCTGTCGGGGAGCTGTTTTTT. This chain links TRBV18 with TRBJ2-2, with 11 bases fitting TRBD2. Germline V gene data show CDR1 as KGHSH and CDR2 as LQKENI. The CDR3 consists of 18 residues. V was clipped by 1 base and J by 7 bases; unmatched bases: 11.

The chain combines TRBV6-5 with TRBJ2-2; 9 bases align to TRBD2. CDR3 length equals 16 residues. Germline values: CDR1 MNHEY, CDR2 SVGAGI. The V and J ends lost 4 bases and 4 bases, in that order; junction bases with no gene match: 7. The CDR3, as DNA: TGTGCCAGCAGTTCTACAGGCGGGAGGGCCACCGGGGAGCTGTTTTTT. Translating it yields CASSSTGGRATGELFF.

The rearrangement links TRBV18 to TRBJ1-1; D is unclear. The CDR3 runs 15 residues. V lost 0 bases to trimming and J lost 0 bases, with 8 bases between them. Germline values: CDR1 KGHSH, CDR2 LQKENI. CDR3 sequence: CASSPPSVLNTEAFF. In nucleotides, the CDR3 is TGTGCCAGCTCACCACCATCAGTATTGAACACTGAAGCTTTCTTT.

The chain is built from TRBV19 and TRBJ1-1; D gene ambiguous. The V end lost 9 bases, the J end lost 5 bases, and 10 bases lay between the germline ends. This CDR3 is 11 amino acids long. Germline loops: CDR1 LNHDA, CDR2 SQIVND (reference sequence). The chain's CDR3 is CASQERTEAFF. The CDR3 DNA reads TGTGCCAGCCAAGAACGGACTGAAGCTTTCTTT. The variable domain in full, completed from reference TRBV19 and TRBJ1-1, reads DGGITQSPKYLFRKEGQNVTLSCEQNLNHDAMYWYRQDPGQGLRLIYYSQIVNDFQKGDIAEGYSVSREKKESFPLTVTSAQKNPTAFYLCASQERTEAFFGQGTRLTVV.

This clone was seen only a few times. The V gene is TRBV30, the J gene TRBJ1-2, with TRBD1 identical over 7 bases. V lost 3 bases to trimming and J lost 7 bases; unmatched junction nucleotides: 5. CDR1 is GTSNPN, CDR2 SVGIG, per germline (reference sequence). CDR3 length: 12 residues. For the CDR3, the DNA is TGTGCCTGGAGCGACAGGGTACGTGGCTACACCTTC. It yields the protein CAWSDRVRGYTF.

This clone was detected only a few times. J is TRBJ2-7 and V is TRBV27; perhaps TRBD2 as D (6 bases). This CDR3 comprises 15 residues. V lost 6 bases and J lost 1, with 16 bases in between. Germline V gene sequence: CDR1 MNHEY, CDR2 SMNVEV (reference sequence). The CDR3 bases are TGTGCCAGCAGGTCCGTCAGGGCGGGGTCCTACGAGCAGTACTTC. Amino acid sequence: CASRSVRAGSYEQYF.